Below are 3 T cell receptor beta chains sequenced from a single sample in a study of T cell changes during pregnancy in multiple sclerosis. Some clones are missing from TCRdb's copy, which holds only in-frame ones; the method was immunoSEQ multiplex PCR. The sample contains about 30,000 clones, more than 85% of which appear only once. The sample in question was CD4+ T cells from peripheral blood mononuclear cells, obtained in the first trimester of pregnancy. The receptor set was obtained from a female donor in good health, enrolled as a control in a pregnancy study.

The gene calls are TRBV21-1 and TRBJ1-2. TRBV21-1 is recorded as a pseudogene. The CDR3 consists of 13 residues. This CDR3 reads CASTSRTDYGYTF. The CDR3 nucleotides read TGTGCCAGCACCTCTCGTACGGACTATGGCTACACCTTC.

The CDR3, as DNA: TGCGCCAGCAGTCTGCCAGACACTGAAGCTTTCTTT. Protein sequence: CASSLPDTEAFF. V is TRBV10-2 and J is TRBJ1-1; unclear D gene. V lost 5 bases and J 3 bases, leaving 7 bases between the germline ends. Looked up from germline, CDR1 is WSHSY and CDR2 is SAAADI. The CDR3 consists of 12 residues.

J is TRBJ2-7 and V is TRBV11-2, with D possibly being TRBD1 (6 bases). Germline CDR1 reads SGHAT; CDR2 reads FQNNGV. V dropped 5 bases and J dropped 6 bases, with 17 bases sitting between them. CDR3 size: 14 residues. CDR3 nucleotide sequence: TGTGCCAGCAGCATGGGACATGCCGGGTCCGAGCAGTACTTC. Amino acid sequence: CASSMGHAGSEQYF.